The sequence of this T cell receptor beta chain was determined in a study of siplizumab effects on memory and regulatory T cells. Only in-frame clones appear in the TCRdb table, and some are missing; sequencing was by immunoSEQ multiplex PCR. This sample yields approximately 98,000 clones, of which around 94% are seen a single time; 1.3% belongs to the top ten. With respect to this clone: No antigen is known for it.

Study-wide points: Proliferating siplizumab-culture Tregs lacked confirmation of suppressive function. Memory cells seemed less diverse than naive T cells, which also seemed major contributors to the alloresponse. There were only a minor fraction of alloreactive clones that mapped to unstimulated subsets. Treg origin accounted for an average of 68.8% of mappable alloreactive CD4+ clones with siplizumab and roughly 26% in controls.

Germline lookup yields CDR1 MNHEY and CDR2 SVGAGI. The CDR3 spans 13 residues. V gave up 6 bases and J gave up 3 bases, with 12 bases separating them. The chain couples TRBV6-5 to TRBJ2-7, with a tentative D call TRBD2 (6 bases). This sequence originates from a human donor in good health. Sample: non-Treg CD4+ T cells sorted from blood. CDR3 DNA: TGTGCCAGCAGACCCGGGAGCAGCTACGAGCAGTACTTC. As protein: CASRPGSSYEQYF.